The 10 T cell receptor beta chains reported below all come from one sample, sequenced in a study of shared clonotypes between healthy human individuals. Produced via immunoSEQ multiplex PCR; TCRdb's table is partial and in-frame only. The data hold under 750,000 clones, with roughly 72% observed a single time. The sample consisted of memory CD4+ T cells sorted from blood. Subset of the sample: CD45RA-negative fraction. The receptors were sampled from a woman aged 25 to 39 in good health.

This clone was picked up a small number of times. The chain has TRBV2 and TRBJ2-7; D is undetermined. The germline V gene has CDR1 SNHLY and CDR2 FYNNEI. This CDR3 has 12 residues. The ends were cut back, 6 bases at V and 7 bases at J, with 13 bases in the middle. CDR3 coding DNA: TGTGCCAGCAGGGTAGGACCTTGGGAGCAGTACTTC. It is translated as CASRVGPWEQYF.

The CDR3 sequence: CASSLGPGQGFYTEAFF. DNA for the CDR3: TGTGCCAGCAGCCTCGGACCGGGACAGGGGTTCTACACTGAAGCTTTCTTT. This rearrangement joins TRBV7-8 to TRBJ1-1, with TRBD1 matching over 10 bases. The CDR3 is made up of 17 amino acids. CDR1 SGHVS and CDR2 FQNEAQ come from the germline V gene. J lost 3 bases, V lost 5 bases, and 12 bases had no gene match.

CDR3 DNA sequence: TGTGCCAGCAGTGCCCCAGCTGACGGACCGAATCAGCCCCAGCATTTT. Protein sequence: CASSAPADGPNQPQHF. The rearrangement links TRBV25-1 to TRBJ1-5; D is unclear. The V gene lost 4 bases and the J gene lost 4 bases, with 17 bases spanning the gap. There are 16 residues in the CDR3. Germline CDR1 reads MGHDK; CDR2 reads SYGVNS.

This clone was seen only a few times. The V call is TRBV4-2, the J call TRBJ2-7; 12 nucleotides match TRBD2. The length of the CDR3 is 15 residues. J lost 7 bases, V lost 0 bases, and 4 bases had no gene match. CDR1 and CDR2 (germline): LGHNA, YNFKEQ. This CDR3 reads CASSQERTSGIEQYF. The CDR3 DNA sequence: TGTGCCAGCAGCCAAGAACGGACTAGCGGGATAGAGCAGTACTTC.

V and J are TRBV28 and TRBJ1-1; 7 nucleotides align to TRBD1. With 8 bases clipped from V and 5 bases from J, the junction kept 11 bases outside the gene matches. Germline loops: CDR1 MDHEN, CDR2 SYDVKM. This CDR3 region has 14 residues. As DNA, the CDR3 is TGTGCCAGCGCAGACAGACAGGGTGATACTGAAGCTTTCTTT. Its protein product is CASADRQGDTEAFF.

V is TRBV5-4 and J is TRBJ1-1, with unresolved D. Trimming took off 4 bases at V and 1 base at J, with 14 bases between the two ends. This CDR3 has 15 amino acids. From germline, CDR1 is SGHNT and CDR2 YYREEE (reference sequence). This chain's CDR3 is CASSLVITANTEAFF. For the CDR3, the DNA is TGTGCCAGCAGCCTGGTCATTACAGCGAACACTGAAGCTTTCTTT.

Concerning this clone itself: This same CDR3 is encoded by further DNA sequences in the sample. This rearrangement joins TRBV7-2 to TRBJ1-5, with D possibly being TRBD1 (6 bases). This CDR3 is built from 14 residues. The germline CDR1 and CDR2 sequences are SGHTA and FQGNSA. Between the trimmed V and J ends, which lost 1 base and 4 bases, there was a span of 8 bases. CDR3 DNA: TGTGCCAGCAGCTTAGAGGGGGGAAATCAGCCCCAGCATTTT. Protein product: CASSLEGGNQPQHF. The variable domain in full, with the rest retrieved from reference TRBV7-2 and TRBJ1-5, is GAGVSQSPSNKVTEKGKDVELRCDPISGHTALYWYRQSLGQGLEFLIYFQGNSAPDKSGLPSDRFSAERTGGSVSTLTIQRTQQEDSAVYLCASSLEGGNQPQHFGDGTRLSIL.

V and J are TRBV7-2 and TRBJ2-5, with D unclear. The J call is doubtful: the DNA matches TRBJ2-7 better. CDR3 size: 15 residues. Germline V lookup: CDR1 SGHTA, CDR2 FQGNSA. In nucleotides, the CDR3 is TGTGCCAGCAGCACCGACACCCTCAGCTCCTACGAGCAGTACTTC. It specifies CASSTDTLSSYEQYF.

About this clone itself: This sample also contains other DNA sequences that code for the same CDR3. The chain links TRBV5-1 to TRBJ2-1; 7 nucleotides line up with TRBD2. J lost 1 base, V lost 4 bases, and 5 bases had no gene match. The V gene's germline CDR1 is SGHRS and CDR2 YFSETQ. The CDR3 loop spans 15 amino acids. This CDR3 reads CASSVSSGSYNEQFF. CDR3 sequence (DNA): TGCGCCAGCAGCGTATCTAGCGGTTCCTACAATGAGCAGTTCTTC.

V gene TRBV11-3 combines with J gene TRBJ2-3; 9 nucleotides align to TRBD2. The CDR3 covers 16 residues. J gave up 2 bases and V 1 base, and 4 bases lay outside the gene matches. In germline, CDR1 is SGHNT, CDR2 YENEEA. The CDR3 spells CASSLGLAEYTDTQYF. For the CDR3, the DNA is TGTGCCAGCAGCTTAGGACTAGCGGAATACACAGATACGCAGTATTTT.